Following are 25 T cell receptor beta chains from one sample sequenced in a study of shared clonotypes between healthy human individuals. The assay was immunoSEQ multiplex PCR, and TCRdb's table has in-frame clones only and misses some. The sample holds around 480,000 clones, over 75% seen once. The sample taken for sequencing was PBMCs. The receptors here all came from a woman in her thirties or forties in good health. Some clones in this sample may be carry-over from other donors' samples.

V gene TRBV7-8 combines with J gene TRBJ2-1; 8 nucleotides align to TRBD2. J gave up 8 bases and V 5 bases, and 8 bases lay outside the gene matches. Germline loops: CDR1 SGHVS, CDR2 FQNEAQ. CDR3 size: 14 residues. The CDR3 here is CASSTGLAWDEQFF. The CDR3, as DNA: TGTGCCAGCAGCACCGGACTAGCCTGGGATGAGCAGTTCTTC.

The CDR3 DNA follows: TGTGCCATCAGTGTTGGGCTGGGGGTTAGCAATGAGCAGTTCTTC. Its protein product is CAISVGLGVSNEQFF. The J gene is TRBJ2-1, the V gene TRBV10-3; either TRBD1 or TRBD2 may fit D (5 bases each). The germline CDR1 and CDR2 sequences are ENHRY and SYGVKD. This CDR3 comprises 15 residues. V lost 4 bases and J lost 6, with 16 bases in between.

The chain recombines TRBV6-5 with TRBJ2-7; 8 bases fit TRBD1. Trimming cost V 0 bases and J 2 bases; bases outside gene matches: 0. CDR1 is MNHEY, CDR2 SVGAGI, per germline. The CDR3 runs to 14 residues. CDR3 nucleotide sequence: TGTGCCAGCAGTTACTCGACAGGGGCCTACGAGCAGTACTTC. Translation gives CASSYSTGAYEQYF.

This clone was seen ten or more times. At the DNA level, this CDR3 is encoded by other sequences in the same sample as well. The gene calls are TRBV29-1 and TRBJ1-1; D remains unclear. The CDR3 contains 13 residues. CDR1 SQVTM and CDR2 ANQGSEA come from the germline V gene. Trimming shortened V by 4 bases and J by 1 base, and 10 bases separated the two germline ends. The chain's CDR3 is CSVGVGGNTEAFF. The CDR3 bases are TGCAGCGTTGGCGTGGGCGGGAACACTGAAGCTTTCTTT.

The chain recombines TRBV29-1 with TRBJ2-5; 8 nucleotides agree with TRBD2. Germline lookup yields CDR1 SQVTM and CDR2 ANQGSEA. V shed 4 bases, J shed 3 bases, and the junction held 4 bases outside the gene matches. The CDR3 is 13 residues long. CDR3 coding DNA: TGCAGCGTTGTCTTCGGGGGGGAAGAGACCCAGTACTTC. It codes for CSVVFGGEETQYF.

The chain links TRBV25-1 to TRBJ2-7; maybe TRBD1 (6 bases). This CDR3 contains 13 residues. Germline lookup yields CDR1 MGHDK and CDR2 SYGVNS. Trimming stripped 10 bases from V and 4 bases from J, with 17 bases between. CDR3 bases: TGTGCCATCTTCAGGGGACGAGAGTACGAGCAGTACTTC. It encodes CAIFRGREYEQYF.

V gene TRBV7-2 combines with J gene TRBJ2-7, with TRBD2 matching 9 bases. The CDR3 has 13 residues. CDR1 is SGHTA, CDR2 FQGNSA, per germline. J gave up 12 bases and V 0 bases, and 6 bases lay outside the gene matches. The CDR3 here is CASSLAAGGVLYF. In DNA form, the CDR3 reads TGTGCCAGCAGCTTAGCGGCGGGAGGGGTCTTGTACTTC.

This clone was found a few times. This chain uses TRBV18 with TRBJ2-7; 9 nucleotides line up with TRBD2. The length of the CDR3 is 15 residues. V dropped 2 bases and J dropped 5; count of bases not matched to a gene: 7. The V gene's germline CDR1 is KGHSH and CDR2 LQKENI. Written as DNA, the CDR3 is TGTGCCAGCTCACCAACGTCTAGCGGGAAGGACGAGCAGTACTTC. Amino acid sequence: CASSPTSSGKDEQYF.

The rearrangement uses TRBV5-1 and TRBJ2-7; 7 nucleotides agree with TRBD1. J lost 1 base, V lost 0 bases, and 1 base had no gene match. The germline CDR1 and CDR2 sequences are SGHRS and YFSETQ. CDR3 length: 14 amino acids. The CDR3 is CASSLAGQSYEQYF. CDR3 in DNA: TGCGCCAGCAGCTTGGCGGGACAGTCCTACGAGCAGTACTTC.

The V call is TRBV10-1, the J call TRBJ1-2, with no clear D. V was clipped by 8 bases and J by 2 bases, with 18 bases between them. CDR1 is WNHNN, CDR2 SYGVQD, per germline (reference sequence). The length of the CDR3 is 15 residues. CDR3 nucleotides: TGCGCCAGCCCTAGAGGAAGTCTCAAAAACTATGGCTACACCTTC. Protein: CASPRGSLKNYGYTF.

This chain uses TRBV29-1 with TRBJ2-1; D not certain. The ends were cut back, 4 bases at V and 6 bases at J, with 7 bases in the middle. Germline CDR1 is SQVTM and CDR2 is ANQGSEA. The CDR3 runs to 11 residues. CDR3 loop: CSVVTGNEQFF. The DNA for the CDR3 is TGCAGCGTTGTGACTGGCAATGAGCAGTTCTTC.

Written as DNA, the CDR3 is TGTGCCAGCAGCTTTTCGGGGGAGGGGACCGGGGAGCTGTTTTTT. Protein sequence: CASSFSGEGTGELFF. The rearrangement links TRBV7-6 to TRBJ2-2; 7 bases agree with TRBD2. There are 15 residues in the CDR3. J gave up 5 bases and V 3 bases, and 6 bases lay outside the gene matches. Germline lookup yields CDR1 SGHVS and CDR2 FNYEAQ.

This chain uses TRBV28 with TRBJ2-7; 7 bases match TRBD1. The V gene end was trimmed by 5 bases and the J gene end by 6 bases; junction bases not matched to a gene: 4. Germline V CDR1 and CDR2: MDHEN, SYDVKM. The CDR3 has 12 residues. CDR3 amino acids: CASSGQVREQYF. In nucleotides, the CDR3 is TGTGCCAGCAGTGGACAGGTACGCGAGCAGTACTTC.

This clone was seen just once. The genes are TRBV7-2 and TRBJ1-1; weak D call: TRBD1 (6 bases). V was shortened by 2 bases and J by 0 bases, with 7 bases between the two germline ends. This CDR3 has 14 amino acids. The V gene's germline CDR1 is SGHTA and CDR2 FQGNSA. The CDR3 DNA reads TGTGCCAGCAGCTTATCAGGGGTGAACACTGAAGCTTTCTTT. Its translation is CASSLSGVNTEAFF.

This clone was observed many times. The J gene is TRBJ2-5, the V gene TRBV28, with D tentatively TRBD2 (7 bases). This CDR3 contains 16 residues. Germline values: CDR1 MDHEN, CDR2 SYDVKM. Trimming shortened V by 2 bases and J by 5 bases, and 18 bases separated the two germline ends. CDR3 bases: TGTGCCAGCAGTTTAGGGCGGGGGCCCCGGGTGGAGACCCAGTACTTC. It specifies CASSLGRGPRVETQYF.

The V and J genes are TRBV6-1 and TRBJ1-5; D gene uncertain. The germline CDR1 and CDR2 sequences are MNHNS and SASEGT. The CDR3 is 14 amino acids. The ends were cut back, 10 bases at V and 1 base at J, with 14 bases in the middle. The CDR3 DNA sequence: TGTGCCATCAACCCGACCGGGAGCAATCAGCCCCAGCATTTT. Protein sequence: CAINPTGSNQPQHF.

The chain couples TRBV19 to TRBJ1-2; 7 bases agree with TRBD1. The CDR3 spans 15 residues. The germline V gene has CDR1 LNHDA and CDR2 SQIVND (reference sequence). Trimming took 5 bases from V and 4 from J; bases not matched to a gene: 10. CDR3 protein: CASSSHRGGSYGYTF. The CDR3 DNA is TGTGCCAGTAGTTCGCACAGGGGCGGATCCTATGGCTACACCTTC.

This clone was found many times. This sequence joins TRBV15 and TRBJ2-7; D uncertain. Germline V gene data show CDR1 as LNHNV and CDR2 as YYDKDF (reference sequence). The V end was cut by 0 bases, the J end by 5 bases, with 8 bases between. The CDR3 has 13 residues. The CDR3 spells CATSRDNADEQYF. CDR3 sequence (DNA): TGTGCCACCAGCAGAGACAACGCCGACGAGCAGTACTTC.

CDR3 protein: CASSQIGGGETQYF. The CDR3, as DNA: TGCGCCAGCAGCCAAATCGGGGGGGGTGAGACCCAGTACTTC. The chain joins TRBV4-1 to TRBJ2-5; 8 bases are a match to TRBD2. Trimming at V came to 2 bases and at J to 5 bases, leaving 4 bases not matched to a gene. The CDR3 is 14 residues long. Germline loops: CDR1 MGHRA, CDR2 YSYEKL.

The V and J genes are TRBV6-1 and TRBJ1-4; TRBD1 is a possible D gene (6 bases). V was clipped by 10 bases and J by 7 bases, with 22 bases between them. The CDR3 length is 15 residues. The germline gives CDR1 MNHNS, CDR2 SASEGT. The CDR3 DNA sequence: TGTGCCACCAGCCGTTCCGGGACACGTGGTGAAAAACTGTTTTTT. Translated, it gives CATSRSGTRGEKLFF.

This clone was observed a single time. The rearrangement joins TRBV2 to TRBJ2-5, with D perhaps assigned TRBD1 or TRBD2 (5 bases each). V lost 6 bases and J 5 bases, leaving 19 bases between the germline ends. Germline lookup yields CDR1 SNHLY and CDR2 FYNNEI. CDR3 length: 15 amino acids. The CDR3 is CASSGTISEGETQYF. The CDR3 DNA sequence: TGTGCCAGCAGCGGAACCATCAGCGAGGGGGAGACCCAGTACTTC.

This clone was counted between two and nine times. J is TRBJ1-5 and V is TRBV29-1, with D possibly TRBD1 on 6 matching bases. Between the trimmed V and J ends, which lost 4 bases and 4 bases, there was a span of 11 bases. The CDR3 extends over 13 amino acids. The V gene's germline CDR1 is SQVTM and CDR2 ANQGSEA. CDR3 sequence reads: CSVGAGENQPQHF. CDR3 bases: TGCAGCGTTGGGGCAGGGGAGAATCAGCCCCAGCATTTT.

This chain connects TRBV7-9 to TRBJ2-7; D might be TRBD1 (6 bases). The CDR3 length is 13 residues. The germline V gene encodes CDR1 SEHNR and CDR2 FQNEAQ (reference sequence). With 5 bases removed from V and 2 bases from J, the gap between germline ends came to 10 bases. The CDR3 DNA follows: TGTGCCAGCAGCAACCGGGACACCTACGAGCAGTACTTC. Protein sequence: CASSNRDTYEQYF.

CDR3 bases: TGTGCCAGCAGTTTATATTTTTGGGCAGGGGGCCTTACCTCCTACGAGCAGTACTTC. Translating it yields CASSLYFWAGGLTSYEQYF. This chain connects TRBV28 to TRBJ2-7, with TRBD1 identical over 8 bases. The germline V gene has CDR1 MDHEN and CDR2 SYDVKM. CDR3 size: 19 residues. V gave up 1 base and J gave up 0 bases; unmatched junction bases: 14.

This chain connects TRBV5-1 to TRBJ2-1, with 7 bases matching TRBD2. V lost 6 bases to trimming and J lost 5 bases; unmatched junction nucleotides: 11. The CDR3 sequence is 15 residues long. The germline gives CDR1 SGHRS, CDR2 YFSETQ. This CDR3 is CASTLSGVYDNEQFF. The CDR3, as DNA: TGCGCCAGCACCCTAAGCGGGGTCTACGACAATGAGCAGTTCTTC.